This T cell receptor (beta chain) was obtained from a study of blood T cells in healthy people across ages. In the study overall: When template switching was applied, about one barcoded beta molecule was captured per two T cells.

A second about 7 to 12 cycle PCR used barcoded and J-beta primers. Via MiXCR, TCRdb re-called the 5' RACE reads, giving one row per CDR3 protein. The sample contains about 720,000 distinct CDR3 sequences, about 20% of which appear only once. The study recruited healthy Caucasian donors from Russia who were aged roughly 6 to 95. Each of the donors had 8 to 10 milliliters of peripheral blood drawn into EDTA-treated Vacutainer tubes. Germline V gene data show CDR1 as SGHAT and CDR2 as FQNNGV. The CDR3 has 16 amino acids. In its sample, this clonotype was seen a few times. Material for sequencing was blood. V gene TRBV11-2 combines with J gene TRBJ2-5, with 10 bases identical to TRBD2. The end of the DNA aligns better with TRBJ2-1, so the J call may be wrong. This clonotype originated in a man between 65 and 85 years old in good health. The CDR3 nucleotides read TGTGCCAGCAGCCTTTTAGCGGGAGGCCTACAAGATGAGCAGTTCTTC. This gives the protein CASSLLAGGLQDEQFF.